Described below is a single T cell receptor beta chain sequence and its context. What it binds is not known. The sample belongs to a study of T and B cells in COVID-19 patients. Points from the study as a whole: Patients with COVID-19 reportedly showed strongly skewed T cell receptor beta variable and joining gene usage.

Each TRB amplification used about 250-550 ng of genomic DNA from blood. Between the trimmed V and J ends, which lost 4 bases and 0 bases, there was a span of 13 bases. Germline V gives CDR1 SQVTM, CDR2 ANQGSEA. This CDR3 is built from 15 residues. TRB rearrangements were amplified by multiplex PCR with BIOMED2 TRB-A/B primers. TCRdb re-derived calls from the multiplex PCR reads in MiXCR, one entry per CDR3 protein. The sample yields under 5,000 distinct CDR3 sequences, 25% to 35% seen once. J is TRBJ2-1 and V is TRBV29-1; no firm D call. The clonotype comes from a human donor who had recovered from COVID-19. Sequencing used blood. The CDR3 bases are TGCAGCGTTGTTCGGCTAGGCTACTCCTACAATGAGCAGTTCTTC. Protein product: CSVVRLGYSYNEQFF.